A selection of T cell receptor beta chains follows, all from one sample in a study of T-cell reconstitution after alpha-beta-depleted transplantation in children. TCRdb reprocessed the PCR reads via MiXCR and lists one record per CDR3 protein. The top ten clones hold less than 3.5% of a sample with hundreds of thousands of distinct CDR3 sequences, about 25% of them seen once. Specimen: PBMCs, collected before TCRalphabeta/CD19-depleted stem cell transplant. These TCRs come from a girl aged 2 to 10 with Fanconi anemia, due to receive a stem cell transplant. The CDR3 runs from the conserved cysteine through the conserved F or W. Fields, in order: CDR3 DNA, CDR3 protein, D gene, V gene, clone size, J gene. A D gene is named only where the DNA matches it firmly. Some rows mark clone size as missing; the rest say once, few, many or name a class of expanded clone.

TGTGCCAGAGGACTAGCGGAGAACACCGGGGAGCTGTTTTTT,CARGLAENTGELFF,TRBD2,TRBV28,few,TRBJ2-2
TGTGCCAGCAGCGTAGATAGCGGAAACTCCTACAATGAGCAGTTCTTC,CASSVDSGNSYNEQFF,-,TRBV9,-,TRBJ2-1
TGTGCCAGCAGCCAAGGGATGGGCCAAGAGACCCAGTACTTC,CASSQGMGQETQYF,-,TRBV4-2,many,TRBJ2-5
TGCGCCAGCAGCCAACGGGGACTAGCGGGGGGGATTGAGCAGTTCTTC,CASSQRGLAGGIEQFF,TRBD2,TRBV4-1,few,TRBJ2-1
TGTGCCAGCAGTAAAACCGGGACTAGCGGGGGGGCCGATCTGGAGACCCAGTACTTC,CASSKTGTSGGADLETQYF,TRBD2,TRBV11-2,-,TRBJ2-5
TGCGCCAGCAGTGAGTCAGAGGGACCCTTCCCTACCTACGAGCAGTACTTC,CASSESEGPFPTYEQYF,-,TRBV10-2,many,TRBJ2-7
TGCAGCGTTGGCTTAGACGGCAGATCCTACGAGCAGTACTTC,CSVGLDGRSYEQYF,-,TRBV29-1,few,TRBJ2-7
TGTGCCAGCAGTGAAGGGACAGGGGGGTCCTACAATGAGCAGTTCTTC,CASSEGTGGSYNEQFF,TRBD1,TRBV2,-,TRBJ2-1
TGTGCCTGGAGTGTACACAGGGCGTACCAAGAGACCCAGTACTTC,CAWSVHRAYQETQYF,-,TRBV30,many,TRBJ2-5
TGTGCCAGCAGCTTAGAATGGGCTAGCAGGTTCTTC,CASSLEWASRFF,-,TRBV7-9,few,TRBJ2-1
TGCAGTGCCTCGAAAGATAGGGTGGATTCACCCCTCCACTTT,CSASKDRVDSPLHF,-,TRBV20-1,-,TRBJ1-6
TGTGCCAGCAGTCGGGACAGGGGCACAGATACGCAGTATTTT,CASSRDRGTDTQYF,TRBD1,TRBV12-3/TRBV12-4,many,TRBJ2-3
TGCAGCGTTGACGCTTCTTGGAGCACAGATACGCAGTATTTT,CSVDASWSTDTQYF,-,TRBV29-1,many,TRBJ2-3
TGTGCCAGCAGTTCGCTGACGGACCGCTACACCTACGAGCAGTACTTC,CASSSLTDRYTYEQYF,-,TRBV28,many,TRBJ2-7
TGTGCCAGCAGTCCGACTAGCATTCAATCAGATACGCAGTATTTT,CASSPTSIQSDTQYF,TRBD2,TRBV12-3/TRBV12-4,many,TRBJ2-3
TGTGCCAGCAGCTTCGCCTCAGCATTGGGCGAGCAGTACTTC,CASSFASALGEQYF,-,TRBV11-2,many,TRBJ2-7
TGCGCCAGCAGCTTGGTTCGGTCGGACGCAAGGGAGACCCAGTACTTC,CASSLVRSDARETQYF,-,TRBV5-1,few,TRBJ2-5
TGTGCCAGCAGCCAAGTAGGTGCCTCTTCCTACGAGCAGTACTTC,CASSQVGASSYEQYF,-,TRBV4-2,few,TRBJ2-7
TGCGCCAGCAGCCAAGCGAGGGGGCCTTACGAGCAGTACTTC,CASSQARGPYEQYF,TRBD1,TRBV4-1,many,TRBJ2-7
TGTGCCAAACTAGCGGGCCCTATCCCGAACACCGGGGAGCTGTTTTTT,CAKLAGPIPNTGELFF,TRBD2,TRBV28,-,TRBJ2-2
TGCAGTGCTAGAGGTAGCGGGAGAGGGAACGAGCAGTACTTC,CSARGSGRGNEQYF,TRBD2,TRBV20-1,-,TRBJ2-7
TGTGCCAGCAGTGTACAGGGATCCTACGAGCAGTACTTC,CASSVQGSYEQYF,-,TRBV27,many,TRBJ2-7
TGCAGCGTTGAAGTTAGGGTAGGGTACACTGAAGCTTTCTTT,CSVEVRVGYTEAFF,-,TRBV29-1,many,TRBJ1-1
TGCGCCAGCAGCTTGGTTTCAAGGGGAACTGGCGAGCAGTACTTC,CASSLVSRGTGEQYF,-,TRBV5-1,many,TRBJ2-7
TGTGCCAGCTCCTCCGACAGGGGCACCGGGGAGCTGTTTTTT,CASSSDRGTGELFF,TRBD1,TRBV18,-,TRBJ2-2
TGTGCCAGCAGGCTAGCGGGGGCCCAAGAGACCCAGTACTTC,CASRLAGAQETQYF,TRBD2,TRBV25-1,-,TRBJ2-5
TGTGCCAGCAGTGAACAGCGGGGAAGCACAGATACGCAGTATTTT,CASSEQRGSTDTQYF,TRBD2,TRBV6-4,-,TRBJ2-3
TGTGCCAGCAGTTACTTGGGACAGGATTACAATGAGCAGTTCTTC,CASSYLGQDYNEQFF,TRBD1,TRBV6-2/TRBV6-3,-,TRBJ2-1
TGTGCCAGCAGTTTTCGGGCCCCGCTGGGACAGGCTTCCTACGAGCAGTACTTC,CASSFRAPLGQASYEQYF,TRBD1,TRBV27,many,TRBJ2-7
TGTGCCACCAGTGAGGATGAAAAACTGTTTTTT,CATSEDEKLFF,-,TRBV24-1,-,TRBJ1-4
TGTGCCATCAGTGAGTTCTCAGATACGCAGTATTTT,CAISEFSDTQYF,-,TRBV10-3,many,TRBJ2-3
TGCAGTGCTGCCAATAGCGGGAGGGCCTCCTACGAGCAGTACTTC,CSAANSGRASYEQYF,TRBD2,TRBV20-1,many,TRBJ2-7
TGTGCCAGCAGCTTCGACCCAATCTCTGGGGCCAACGTCCTGACTTTC,CASSFDPISGANVLTF,-,TRBV7-3,-,TRBJ2-6
TGCAGTGCTAGAGACCCAAGCTCTGGGGCCAACGTCCTGACTTTC,CSARDPSSGANVLTF,-,TRBV20-1,-,TRBJ2-6
TGCAGTGCGACCGGGTCTCCCTACTACGAGCAGTACTTC,CSATGSPYYEQYF,-,TRBV20-1,-,TRBJ2-7